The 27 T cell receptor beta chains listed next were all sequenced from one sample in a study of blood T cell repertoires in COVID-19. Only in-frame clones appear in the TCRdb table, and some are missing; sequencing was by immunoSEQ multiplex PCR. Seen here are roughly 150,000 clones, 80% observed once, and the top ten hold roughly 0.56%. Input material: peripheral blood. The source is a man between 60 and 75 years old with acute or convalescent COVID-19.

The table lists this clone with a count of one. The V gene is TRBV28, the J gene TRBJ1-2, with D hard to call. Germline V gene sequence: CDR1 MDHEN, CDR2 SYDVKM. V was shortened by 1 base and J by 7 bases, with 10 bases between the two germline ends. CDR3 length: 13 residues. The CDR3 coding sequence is TGTGCCAGCAGTTTATCCTCTACCGGTGGCTACACCTTC. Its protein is CASSLSSTGGYTF.

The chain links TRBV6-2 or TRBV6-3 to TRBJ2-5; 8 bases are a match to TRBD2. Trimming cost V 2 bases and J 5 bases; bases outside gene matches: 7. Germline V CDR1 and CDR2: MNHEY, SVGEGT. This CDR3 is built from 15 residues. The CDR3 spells CASSYSGLARETQYF. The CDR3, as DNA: TGTGCCAGCAGTTACAGTGGACTAGCTCGGGAGACCCAGTACTTC.

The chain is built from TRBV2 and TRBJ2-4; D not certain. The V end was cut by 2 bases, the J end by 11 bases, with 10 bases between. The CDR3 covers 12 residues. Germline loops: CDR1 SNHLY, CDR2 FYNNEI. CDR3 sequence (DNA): TGTGCCAGCAGTGAAAATCGGTGGTTTCAGTACTTC. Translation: CASSENRWFQYF.

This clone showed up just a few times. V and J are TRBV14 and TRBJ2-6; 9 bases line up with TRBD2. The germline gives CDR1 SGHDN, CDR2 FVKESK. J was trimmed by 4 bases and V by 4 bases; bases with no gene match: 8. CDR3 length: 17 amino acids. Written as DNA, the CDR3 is TGTGCCAGCAGCCCGTTAGCGGGAGTGATAGGGGCCAACGTCCTGACTTTC. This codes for CASSPLAGVIGANVLTF.

CDR3 sequence: CASSPGGARGETQYF. The CDR3 DNA sequence: TGTGCCAGCAGCCCAGGCGGGGCTAGAGGGGAGACCCAGTACTTC. The J gene is TRBJ2-5, the V gene TRBV7-8; D may be TRBD2 (6 bases). Germline CDR1 is SGHVS and CDR2 is FQNEAQ. CDR3 length equals 15 residues. The V and J ends lost 5 bases and 5 bases respectively, with 18 bases between them.

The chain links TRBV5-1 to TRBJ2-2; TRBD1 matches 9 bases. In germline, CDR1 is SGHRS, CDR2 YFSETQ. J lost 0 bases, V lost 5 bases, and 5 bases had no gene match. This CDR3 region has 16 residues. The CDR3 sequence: CASSPWDRANTGELFF. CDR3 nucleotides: TGCGCCAGCAGTCCCTGGGACAGGGCGAACACCGGGGAGCTGTTTTTT.

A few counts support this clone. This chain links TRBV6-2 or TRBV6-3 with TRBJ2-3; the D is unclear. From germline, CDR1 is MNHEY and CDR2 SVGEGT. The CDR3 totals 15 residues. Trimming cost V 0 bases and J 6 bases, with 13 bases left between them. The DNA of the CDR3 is TGTGCCAGCAGTTACTCGAAGGCCCCGAGGGATACGCAGTATTTT. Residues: CASSYSKAPRDTQYF.

CDR3 bases: TGTGCCAGCAGTCCCCAAACCCTACAGGGGGTTGGTGAAAAACTGTTTTTT. It translates to CASSPQTLQGVGEKLFF. This rearrangement joins TRBV27 to TRBJ1-4; 8 bases agree with TRBD1. The CDR3 is 17 amino acids. Germline V gives CDR1 MNHEY, CDR2 SMNVEV (reference sequence). V lost 5 bases and J lost 7; bases outside the gene matches: 15.

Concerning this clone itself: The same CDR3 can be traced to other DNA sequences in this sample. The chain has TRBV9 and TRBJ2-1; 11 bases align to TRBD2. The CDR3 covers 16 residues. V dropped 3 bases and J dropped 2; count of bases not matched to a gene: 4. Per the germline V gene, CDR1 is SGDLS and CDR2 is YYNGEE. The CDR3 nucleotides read TGTGCCAGCAGCGCCCCGGGACTAGCGGCCTACAATGAGCAGTTCTTC. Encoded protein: CASSAPGLAAYNEQFF.

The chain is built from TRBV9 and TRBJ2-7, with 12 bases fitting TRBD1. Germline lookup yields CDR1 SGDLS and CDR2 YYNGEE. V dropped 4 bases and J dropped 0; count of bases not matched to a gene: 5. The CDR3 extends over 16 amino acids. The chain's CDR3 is CASSKGTGGFSYEQYF. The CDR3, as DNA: TGTGCCAGCAGCAAAGGGACAGGGGGCTTCTCCTACGAGCAGTACTTC.

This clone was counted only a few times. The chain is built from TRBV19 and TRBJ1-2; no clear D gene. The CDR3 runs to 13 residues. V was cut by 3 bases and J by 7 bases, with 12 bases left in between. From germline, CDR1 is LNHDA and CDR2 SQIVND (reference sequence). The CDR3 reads CASSILGGSGYTF. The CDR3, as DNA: TGTGCCAGTAGTATCTTAGGAGGGAGTGGCTACACCTTC. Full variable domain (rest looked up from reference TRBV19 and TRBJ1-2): DGGITQSPKYLFRKEGQNVTLSCEQNLNHDAMYWYRQDPGQGLRLIYYSQIVNDFQKGDIAEGYSVSREKKESFPLTVTSAQKNPTAFYLCASSILGGSGYTFGSGTRLTVV.

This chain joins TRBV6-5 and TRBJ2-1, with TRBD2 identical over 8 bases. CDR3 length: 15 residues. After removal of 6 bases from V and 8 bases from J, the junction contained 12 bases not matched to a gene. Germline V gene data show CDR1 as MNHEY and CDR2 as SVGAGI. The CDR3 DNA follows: TGTGCCAGCAGGACGGGGGGGACCAGTGGCGATGAGCAGTTCTTC. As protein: CASRTGGTSGDEQFF.

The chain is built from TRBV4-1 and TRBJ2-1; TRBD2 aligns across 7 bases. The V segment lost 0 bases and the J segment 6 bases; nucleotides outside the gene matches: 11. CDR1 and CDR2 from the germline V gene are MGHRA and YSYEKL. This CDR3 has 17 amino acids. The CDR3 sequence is CASSQEGLSGIRNEQFF. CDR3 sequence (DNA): TGCGCCAGCAGCCAAGAGGGATTGAGCGGGATTCGCAATGAGCAGTTCTTC.

CDR3 sequence (DNA): TGTGCCAGCAGCTTAGAGCGGGCCCTCACAGATACGCAGTATTTT. It encodes CASSLERALTDTQYF. The J gene is TRBJ2-3, the V gene TRBV11-1; D might be TRBD2 (6 bases). The CDR3 has 15 amino acids. Germline CDR1 is SGHAT and CDR2 is FQDESV (reference sequence). V gave up 1 base and J gave up 2 bases, with 10 bases separating them. Together with reference TRBV11-1 and TRBJ2-3, the CDR3 gives the full variable domain: EAEVAQSPRYKITEKSQAVAFWCDPISGHATLYWYRQILGQGPELLVQFQDESVVDDSQLPKDRFSAERLKGVDSTLKIQPAELGDSAMYLCASSLERALTDTQYFGPGTRLTVL.

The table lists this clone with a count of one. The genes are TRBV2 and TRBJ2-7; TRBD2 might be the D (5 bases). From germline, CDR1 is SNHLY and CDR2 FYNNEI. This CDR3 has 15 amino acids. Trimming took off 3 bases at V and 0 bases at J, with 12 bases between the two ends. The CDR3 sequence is CASSEGRLRSYEQYF. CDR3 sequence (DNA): TGTGCCAGCAGTGAGGGTAGACTACGCTCCTACGAGCAGTACTTC.

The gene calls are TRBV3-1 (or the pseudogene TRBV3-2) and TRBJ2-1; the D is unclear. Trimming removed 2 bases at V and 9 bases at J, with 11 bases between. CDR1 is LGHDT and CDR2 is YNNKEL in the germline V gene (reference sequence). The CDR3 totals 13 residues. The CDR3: CASSQSSLAEQFF. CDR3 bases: TGTGCCAGCAGCCAATCCTCCTTGGCTGAGCAGTTCTTC.

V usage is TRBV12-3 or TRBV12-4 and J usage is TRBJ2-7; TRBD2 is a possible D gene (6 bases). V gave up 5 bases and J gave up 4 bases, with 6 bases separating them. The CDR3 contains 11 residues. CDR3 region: CASSGGYEQYF. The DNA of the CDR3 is TGTGCCAGCAGTGGAGGGTACGAGCAGTACTTC.

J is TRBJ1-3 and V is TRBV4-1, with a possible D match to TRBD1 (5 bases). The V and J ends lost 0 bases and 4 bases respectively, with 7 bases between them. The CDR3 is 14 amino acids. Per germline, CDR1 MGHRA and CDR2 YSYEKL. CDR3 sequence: CASSQDQGGNTIYF. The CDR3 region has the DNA TGCGCCAGCAGCCAAGATCAGGGAGGAAACACCATATATTTT.

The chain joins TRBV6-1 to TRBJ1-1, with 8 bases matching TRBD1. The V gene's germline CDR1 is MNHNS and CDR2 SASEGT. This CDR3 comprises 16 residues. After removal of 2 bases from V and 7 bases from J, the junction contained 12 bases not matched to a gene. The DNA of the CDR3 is TGTGCCAGCAGTGAAAGGTCCAGGGGGCTTAAAGGTGAAGCTTTCTTT. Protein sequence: CASSERSRGLKGEAFF.

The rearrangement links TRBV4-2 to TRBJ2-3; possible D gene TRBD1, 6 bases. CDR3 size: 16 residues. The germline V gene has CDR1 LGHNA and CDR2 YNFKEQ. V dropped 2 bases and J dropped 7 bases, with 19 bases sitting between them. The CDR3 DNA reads TGTGCCAGCAGCCAATCCACCCAAGACAGGTCCTATACGCAGTATTTT. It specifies CASSQSTQDRSYTQYF.

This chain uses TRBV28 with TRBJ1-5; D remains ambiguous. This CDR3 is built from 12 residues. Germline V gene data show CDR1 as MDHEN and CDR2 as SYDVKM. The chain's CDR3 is CTSRGPNQPQHF. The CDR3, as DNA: TGTACTAGCCGAGGGCCCAATCAGCCCCAGCATTTT.

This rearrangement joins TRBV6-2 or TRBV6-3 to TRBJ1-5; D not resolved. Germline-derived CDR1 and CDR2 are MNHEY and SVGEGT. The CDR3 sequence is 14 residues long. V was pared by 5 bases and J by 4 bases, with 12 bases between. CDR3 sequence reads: CASSHPRGNQPQHF. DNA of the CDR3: TGTGCCAGCAGTCACCCACGAGGGAATCAGCCCCAGCATTTT.

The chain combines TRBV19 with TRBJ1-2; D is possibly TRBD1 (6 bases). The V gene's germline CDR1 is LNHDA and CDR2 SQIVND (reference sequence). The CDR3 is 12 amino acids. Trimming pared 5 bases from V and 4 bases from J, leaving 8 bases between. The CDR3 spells CASSGGLYGYTF. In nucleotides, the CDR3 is TGTGCCAGTAGTGGGGGCCTCTATGGCTACACCTTC.

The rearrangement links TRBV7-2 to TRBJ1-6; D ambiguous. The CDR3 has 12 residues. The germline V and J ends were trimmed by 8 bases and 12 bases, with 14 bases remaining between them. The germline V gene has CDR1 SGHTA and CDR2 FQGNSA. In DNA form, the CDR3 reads TGTGCCAGCGGCCTCTCGGGGAGACCCCTCCACTTT. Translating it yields CASGLSGRPLHF.

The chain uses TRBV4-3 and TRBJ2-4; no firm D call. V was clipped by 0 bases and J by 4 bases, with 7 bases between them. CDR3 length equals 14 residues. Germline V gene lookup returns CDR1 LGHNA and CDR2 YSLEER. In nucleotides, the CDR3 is TGCGCCAGCAGCCAAGATTACAGTAAAAACATTCAGTACTTC. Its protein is CASSQDYSKNIQYF.

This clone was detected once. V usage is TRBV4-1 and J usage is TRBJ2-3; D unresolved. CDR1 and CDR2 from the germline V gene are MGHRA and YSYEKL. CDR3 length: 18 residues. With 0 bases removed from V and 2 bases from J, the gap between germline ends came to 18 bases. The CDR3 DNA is TGCGCCAGCAGCCAAGATTCCCCATTACAGCTCTACACAGATACGCAGTATTTT. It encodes CASSQDSPLQLYTDTQYF.

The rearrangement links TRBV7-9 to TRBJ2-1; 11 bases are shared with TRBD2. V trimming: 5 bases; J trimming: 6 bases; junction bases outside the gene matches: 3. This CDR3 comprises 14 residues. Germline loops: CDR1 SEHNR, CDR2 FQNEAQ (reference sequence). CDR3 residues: CASSPGTSGNEQFF. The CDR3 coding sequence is TGTGCCAGCAGCCCCGGGACTAGCGGCAATGAGCAGTTCTTC.